The 6 T cell receptor beta chains below come from one sample, sequenced in a study of a mutant IDH1 vaccine in newly diagnosed glioma. What these receptors recognize is not known. Profiled with immunoSEQ multiplex PCR; TCRdb holds only in-frame clones, not every one. The top ten hold 12% of the sample, which has about 48,000 clones, over 65% seen once. Stated time point: week 35, safety follow-up. A 20-mer mutant IDH1 peptide at 300 ug was injected subcutaneously with topical imiquimod. Sample: PBMCs, taken from a glioma patient whose treatment included an IDH1 peptide vaccine. These receptor sequences come from a man aged 35-49 years with glioma.

V gene TRBV7-6 combines with J gene TRBJ2-2; D perhaps matches TRBD2 (5 bases). The CDR3 consists of 13 residues. Germline-derived CDR1 and CDR2 are SGHVS and FNYEAQ. The germline V and J ends were trimmed by 8 bases and 6 bases, with 13 bases remaining between them. The CDR3 sequence is CASRGLAPGELFF. CDR3 nucleotides: TGTGCCAGCCGAGGGCTAGCTCCCGGGGAGCTGTTTTTT.

Of note for this clone: An end of the junction differs from the germline gene, which may be a read error. The chain carries TRBV15 and TRBJ1-2; D is perhaps TRBD1 (6 bases). Germline lookup yields CDR1 LNHNV and CDR2 YYDKDF (reference sequence). This CDR3 has 21 residues. CDR3 sequence: CATSRKPGAGGPLALTQLKSF. As DNA, the CDR3 is TGTGCCACCAGCCGCAAACCAGGGGCGGGGGGGCCTCTCGCCTTGACTCAACTTAAGAGCTTC.

The rearrangement uses TRBV6-1 and TRBJ2-1; 8 bases line up with TRBD1. The CDR3 contains 14 residues. Germline V gene sequence: CDR1 MNHNS, CDR2 SASEGT. With 5 bases clipped from V and 3 bases from J, the junction kept 3 bases outside the gene matches. DNA of the CDR3: TGTGCCAGCAGTTTGACAGGGGACTACAATGAGCAGTTCTTC. Its translation: CASSLTGDYNEQFF.

This chain uses TRBV27 with TRBJ2-7, with D perhaps given as TRBD1 or TRBD2 (5 bases each). The CDR3 loop spans 16 amino acids. V lost 5 bases to trimming and J lost 2 bases, with 19 bases between them. Germline lookup yields CDR1 MNHEY and CDR2 SMNVEV (reference sequence). CDR3 in DNA: TGTGCCAGCAGTCTCCCAGCAGGGCAGGGACCCTACGAGCAGTACGTC. This codes for CASSLPAGQGPYEQYV.

This clone was picked up many times. The chain employs TRBV11-2 and TRBJ2-1; no clear D. V gave up 5 bases and J gave up 4 bases, with 9 bases separating them. Germline V gene lookup returns CDR1 SGHAT and CDR2 FQNNGV. There are 13 residues in the CDR3. CDR3 nucleotide sequence: TGTGCCAGCAGCCCGGCCAATTACAATGAGCAGTTCTTC. This encodes CASSPANYNEQFF.

The chain joins TRBV5-8 to TRBJ1-1; no clear D gene. The CDR3 has 14 amino acids. The germline V gene has CDR1 SGHTS and CDR2 YDEGEE. Trimming left V 1 base short and J 2 bases short, with 9 bases between. For the CDR3, the DNA is TGTGCCAGCAGCTTGCGGCCGACAAACACTGAAGCTTTCTTT. Translating it yields CASSLRPTNTEAFF.